These T cell receptor beta chains were read from a single sample in a study of monozygotic twins with inflammatory bowel disease. Each CDR3 protein gets one entry in TCRdb, which reprocessed the 5' RACE reads and gives no DNA. This listing includes some 150,000 distinct CDR3 sequences. The sequencing sample was made of blood. All receptors derive from a human donor with ulcerative colitis or Crohn's disease, or a healthy co-twin of an affected twin (not recorded which). The CDR3 runs from the conserved cysteine through the conserved F or W.

j_gene | v_gene | CDR3aa
TRBJ2-7 | TRBV6-1 | CASSEAAGQDDEQYF
TRBJ1-1 | TRBV19 | CASSTRQGGSTEAFF
TRBJ2-7 | TRBV6-2/TRBV6-3 | CASSTRQGPYEQYF
TRBJ2-1 | TRBV5-1 | CASGLSPTNNEQFF
TRBJ1-5 | TRBV6-1 | CASSDQDNQPQHF
TRBJ2-3 | TRBV27 | CASSSQGSDTQYF
TRBJ2-4 | TRBV4-1 | CASSQVGTSGSTKNIQYF
TRBJ2-2 | TRBV5-1 | CASSLLGLAGGSGGELFF
TRBJ1-2 | TRBV20-1 | CSARPRTGGNYGYTF
TRBJ2-7 | TRBV6-5 | CASSYLQGGSYEQYF
TRBJ2-1 | TRBV20-1 | CSASAREIGYNEQFF
TRBJ2-7 | TRBV6-2/TRBV6-3 | CASSYGTEQYF
TRBJ2-1 | TRBV10-3 | CAIRMDRFMGEQFF
TRBJ1-1 | TRBV5-1 | CASSSAYRGTEAFF
TRBJ1-5 | TRBV19 | CASSIVGGVGNQPQHF
TRBJ2-1 | TRBV11-3 | CASSPRLAGVLNEQFF
TRBJ2-1 | TRBV5-1 | CASSGTSGHNQQFF
TRBJ1-1 | TRBV7-9 | CASISLGGLNTEAFF
TRBJ2-7 | TRBV10-3 | CAIGGVGRPTYEQYF
TRBJ1-1 | TRBV4-3 | CASSQDRDSGRTEAFF
TRBJ1-2 | TRBV12-3/TRBV12-4 | CASSLDYYGYTF
TRBJ2-7 | TRBV20-1 | CSARDGSGSAIYEQYF
TRBJ2-7 | TRBV3-1 | CASSQDHSGGAYEQYF
TRBJ2-1 | TRBV4-3 | CASSQDRAGGPKEKTFF
TRBJ2-2 | TRBV7-9 | CASSLTPPEGVTGELFF
TRBJ1-2 | TRBV3-1 | CASSLDTSNYGYTF
TRBJ2-2 | TRBV7-2 | CASSLAGLAGDTGELFF
TRBJ2-6 | TRBV20-1 | CSAPERGPTGANVLTF
TRBJ1-6 | TRBV6-2/TRBV6-3 | CASSRGTGESPLHF
TRBJ2-1 | TRBV18 | CASSPSRGPDEQFF
TRBJ2-3 | TRBV5-5 | CASSPTSGTGTADTQYF
TRBJ2-5 | TRBV5-1 | CASSRGQNRAQETQYF
TRBJ2-1 | TRBV9 | CASSIAGSYNEQFF
TRBJ2-7 | TRBV12-3/TRBV12-4 | CASSFQAGYIYEQYF
TRBJ2-3 | TRBV7-2 | CASSEQGAGGTDTQYF
TRBJ2-2 | TRBV10-3 | CAISPSGGTGELFF
TRBJ2-5 | TRBV10-3 | CAISESRTSGGRKTQYF
TRBJ1-4 | TRBV20-1 | CSARGSGLAYQTNEKLFF
TRBJ1-1 | TRBV6-6 | CASSPGGRTEAFF
TRBJ2-3 | TRBV20-1 | CSAEPVLKPGQGTDTQYF
TRBJ2-1 | TRBV12-3/TRBV12-4 | CASSPDSGRLNEQFF
TRBJ2-1 | TRBV20-1 | CSAWDPRHNEQFF
TRBJ1-4 | TRBV14 | CASSHRPGTDEKLFF
TRBJ1-2 | TRBV7-9 | CASSLDWRYGYTF
TRBJ2-7 | TRBV5-6 | CASSLTDYYEQYF
TRBJ2-3 | TRBV7-2 | CASRTGTVTDTQYF
TRBJ1-4 | TRBV12-3/TRBV12-4 | CASSASGGGRELFF
TRBJ1-2 | TRBV24-1 | CATSDGTLYGYTF
TRBJ1-5 | TRBV3-1 | CASSQDGRDGQPQHF
TRBJ2-6 | TRBV18 | CASSPLTGGYSGANVLTF
TRBJ2-7 | TRBV2 | CASRAGHRSSYEQYF
TRBJ1-1 | TRBV27 | CASSTDRNTEAFF